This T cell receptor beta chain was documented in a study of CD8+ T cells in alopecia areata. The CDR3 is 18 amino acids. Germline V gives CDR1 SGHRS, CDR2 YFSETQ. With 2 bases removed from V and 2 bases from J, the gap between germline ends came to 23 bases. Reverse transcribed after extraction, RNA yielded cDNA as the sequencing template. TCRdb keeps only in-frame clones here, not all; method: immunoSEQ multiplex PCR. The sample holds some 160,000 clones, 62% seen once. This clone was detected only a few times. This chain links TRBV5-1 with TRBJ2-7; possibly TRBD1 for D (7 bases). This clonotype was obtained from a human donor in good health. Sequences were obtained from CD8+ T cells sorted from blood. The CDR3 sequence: CASSFPPPGDSTTYEQYF. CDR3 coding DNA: TGCGCCAGCAGCTTCCCACCCCCGGGGGACAGTACTACCTACGAGCAGTACTTC.